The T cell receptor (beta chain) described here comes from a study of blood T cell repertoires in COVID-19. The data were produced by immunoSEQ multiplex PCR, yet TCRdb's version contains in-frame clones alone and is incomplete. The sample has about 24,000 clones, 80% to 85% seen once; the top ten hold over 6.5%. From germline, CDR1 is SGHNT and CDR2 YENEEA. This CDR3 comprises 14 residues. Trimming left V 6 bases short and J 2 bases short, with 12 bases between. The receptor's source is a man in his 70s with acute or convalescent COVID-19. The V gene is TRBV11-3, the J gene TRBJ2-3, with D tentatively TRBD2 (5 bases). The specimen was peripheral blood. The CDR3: CASSPGLNTDTQYF. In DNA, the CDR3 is TGTGCCAGCAGTCCCGGACTTAACACAGATACGCAGTATTTT.